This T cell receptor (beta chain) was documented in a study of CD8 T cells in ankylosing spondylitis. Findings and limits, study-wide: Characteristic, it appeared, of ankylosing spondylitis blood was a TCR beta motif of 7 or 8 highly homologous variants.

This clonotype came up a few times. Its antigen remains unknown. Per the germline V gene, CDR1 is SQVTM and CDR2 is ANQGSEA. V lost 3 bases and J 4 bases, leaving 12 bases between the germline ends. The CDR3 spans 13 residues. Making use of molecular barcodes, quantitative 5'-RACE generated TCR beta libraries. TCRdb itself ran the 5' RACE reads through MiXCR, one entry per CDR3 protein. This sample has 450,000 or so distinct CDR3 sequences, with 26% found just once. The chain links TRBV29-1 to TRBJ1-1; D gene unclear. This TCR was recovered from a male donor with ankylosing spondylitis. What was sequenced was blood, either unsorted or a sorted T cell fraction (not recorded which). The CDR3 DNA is TGCAGCGTTGACCCGCGGGCCGGCACTGAAGCTTTCTTT. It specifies CSVDPRAGTEAFF.